This TCR beta chain was captured by sequencing in a study of identical twins. Study observations and caveats: Within monozygotic twins, out-of-frame TCR alpha sharing was underestimated by the models. The abundant beta clonotypes from cord blood had fewer insertions, and memory repertoires had none of this.

TCRdb ran MiXCR on the 5' RACE reads and lists one entry per CDR3 protein. The sample lists 690,000 or so distinct CDR3 sequences; over 8.5% were seen once. Details on this clonotype: Its antigen is unknown.

The V end lost 7 bases, the J end lost 0 bases, and 20 bases lay between the germline ends. The length of the CDR3 is 17 residues. Germline values: CDR1 SEHNR, CDR2 FQNEAQ (reference sequence). The sample was also reused in another study, on yellow fever vaccine responses in identical twins.

This TCR was sampled from a woman aged 18-30 years in good health. The chain has TRBV7-9 and TRBJ2-3; D is undetermined. Sequenced material: PBMCs. In DNA form, the CDR3 reads TGTGCCAGCACCACCCTAAAGATCGGGCCTAGCACAGATACGCAGTATTTT. It translates to CASTTLKIGPSTDTQYF. Full variable domain (remainder filled in from reference TRBV7-9 and TRBJ2-3): DTGVSQNPRHKITKRGQNVTFRCDPISEHNRLYWYRQTLGQGPEFLTYFQNEAQLEKSRLLSDRFSAERPKGSFSTLEIQRTEQGDSAMYLCASTTLKIGPSTDTQYFGPGTRLTVL.